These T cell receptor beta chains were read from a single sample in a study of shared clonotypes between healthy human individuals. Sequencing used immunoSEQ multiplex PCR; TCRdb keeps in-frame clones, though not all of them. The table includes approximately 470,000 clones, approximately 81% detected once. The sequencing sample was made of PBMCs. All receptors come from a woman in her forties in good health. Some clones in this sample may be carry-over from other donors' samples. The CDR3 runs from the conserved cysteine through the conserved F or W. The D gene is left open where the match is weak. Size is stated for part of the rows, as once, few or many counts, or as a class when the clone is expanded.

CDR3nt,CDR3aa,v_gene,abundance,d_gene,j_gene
TGTGCCAGCAGCTTCAGGGGGCCCTACGAGCAGTACTTC,CASSFRGPYEQYF,TRBV5-8,-,TRBD1,TRBJ2-7
TGTGCCAGCAGCCGGACTGATCAGCCCCAGCATTTT,CASSRTDQPQHF,TRBV7-2,few,-,TRBJ1-5
TGTGCCAGCAGCGTAGGGGGACAGTTCACCGGGGAGCTGTTTTTT,CASSVGGQFTGELFF,TRBV9,-,TRBD1,TRBJ2-2
TGCAGCGTTGTTCCGAGACGGGAGGAGTATGGCTACACCTTC,CSVVPRREEYGYTF,TRBV29-1,-,-,TRBJ1-2
TGTGCCAGCAGTTACTTAGGGATAGAAACTGAAGCTTTCTTT,CASSYLGIETEAFF,TRBV6-5,once,-,TRBJ1-1
TGTGCCAGCAGTTTAAGACAGGGGGACGAGCAGTACTTC,CASSLRQGDEQYF,TRBV28,once,TRBD1,TRBJ2-7
TGCGCCAGCAGCGCCGACAGGGAAGCCGGGGAGCTGTTTTTT,CASSADREAGELFF,TRBV5-1,-,TRBD1,TRBJ2-2
TGCGCCAGCAGTGACGTATTGCTCGGCTACACCTTC,CASSDVLLGYTF,TRBV10-2,-,-,TRBJ1-2
TGTGCCAGCAGTGTGGGACCGCCTATGAACACTGAAGCTTTCTTT,CASSVGPPMNTEAFF,TRBV2,-,-,TRBJ1-1
TGTGCCAGCAGTGAAGGACAGGGCGGGGTTCAGCCCCAGCATTTT,CASSEGQGGVQPQHF,TRBV2,once,TRBD1,TRBJ1-5
TGTGCCTGGAGTTCGACTAGCGGGTATGGTAATGAGCAGTTCTTC,CAWSSTSGYGNEQFF,TRBV30,-,TRBD2,TRBJ2-1
TGTGCCAGCAGGTCGACTAGCGGGGCTTACAATGAGCAGTTCTTC,CASRSTSGAYNEQFF,TRBV2,-,TRBD2,TRBJ2-1
TGCGCCAGCAGCCAAGAATGGGGGCCGAACACCGGGGAGCTGTTTTTT,CASSQEWGPNTGELFF,TRBV4-3,-,-,TRBJ2-2
TGTGCCAGCAGTCAACCCGGGACTCTCTCCTACGAGCAGTACTTC,CASSQPGTLSYEQYF,TRBV14,-,-,TRBJ2-7
TGTGCCAGCAGTTACTCCCTCGTGCAGGGGGCTTTGGGCTACACCTTC,CASSYSLVQGALGYTF,TRBV6-5,-,TRBD1,TRBJ1-2
TGCGCCAGCAGCTTGGCCCGGACAGGGAGGGAGACCCAGTACTTC,CASSLARTGRETQYF,TRBV5-1,once,TRBD1,TRBJ2-5
TGTGCCAGCAGCCCGAGAACGGGACTAGCGGGAGCTTGGACCGGGGAGCTGTTTTTT,CASSPRTGLAGAWTGELFF,TRBV13,-,TRBD2,TRBJ2-2
TGTGCCAGCACCCAGGGGGGACAGGGGTGGAAGCAGTACTTC,CASTQGGQGWKQYF,TRBV6-6,-,TRBD1,TRBJ2-7
TGTGCCAGCAGTCAGTGGGTAACCTACGAGCAGTACTTC,CASSQWVTYEQYF,TRBV6-6,-,-,TRBJ2-7
TGTGCCTGGAGGACTAGCGGGGGTCAAGAGACCCAGTACTTC,CAWRTSGGQETQYF,TRBV30,-,TRBD2,TRBJ2-5
TGTGCCAGCAGCCAACAGGGGACGTTGGCCTCCGGGGAGCTGTTTTTT,CASSQQGTLASGELFF,TRBV7-3,few,TRBD1,TRBJ2-2
TGTGCCAGCAGCTACCCGAATGGGGATACGCAGTATTTT,CASSYPNGDTQYF,TRBV9,-,-,TRBJ2-3
TGTGCCAGCAAATTCTCTGGGGCCAACGTCCTGACTTTC,CASKFSGANVLTF,TRBV25-1,-,-,TRBJ2-6
TGTGCCAGCAGCTTGGGGCGACAGGGCAGGTTTGCTTTCTTT,CASSLGRQGRFAFF,TRBV5-6,-,TRBD1,TRBJ1-1
TGCGCCAGCAGCCAAGGAATTGGGGGGACAGGGTCGTCGGAGACCCAGTACTTC,CASSQGIGGTGSSETQYF,TRBV4-1,-,TRBD1,TRBJ2-5
TGCGCCAGCAGTGAGTCGTACAGGGACTACGAGCAGTACTTC,CASSESYRDYEQYF,TRBV10-2,-,-,TRBJ2-7
TGCGCCAGCAGCGTGGGACCTACAGAGACCCAGTACTTC,CASSVGPTETQYF,TRBV5-1,few,-,TRBJ2-5
TGTGCCAGCAGCGACCGACTAGCGGGAGGATCCAACGAGCAGTACTTC,CASSDRLAGGSNEQYF,TRBV7-8,-,TRBD2,TRBJ2-7
TGTGCCAGCAGTTTAGCACGACAGGGGACGGCTTTCTTT,CASSLARQGTAFF,TRBV28,few,TRBD1,TRBJ1-1
TGTGCCAGCTCACCAGTACTAGCGGAGAACACCGGGGAGCTGTTTTTT,CASSPVLAENTGELFF,TRBV18,-,TRBD2,TRBJ2-2